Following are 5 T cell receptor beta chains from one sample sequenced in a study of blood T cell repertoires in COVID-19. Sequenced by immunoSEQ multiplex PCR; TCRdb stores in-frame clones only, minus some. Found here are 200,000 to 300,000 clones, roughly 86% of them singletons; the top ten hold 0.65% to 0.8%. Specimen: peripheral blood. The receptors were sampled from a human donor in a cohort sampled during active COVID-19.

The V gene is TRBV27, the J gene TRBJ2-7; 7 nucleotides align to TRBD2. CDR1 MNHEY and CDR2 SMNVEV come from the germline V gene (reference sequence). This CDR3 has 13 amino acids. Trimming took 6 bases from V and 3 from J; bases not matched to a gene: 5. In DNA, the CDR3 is TGTGCCAGCAGATCGGGAGGACGCTACGAGCAGTACTTC. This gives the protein CASRSGGRYEQYF.

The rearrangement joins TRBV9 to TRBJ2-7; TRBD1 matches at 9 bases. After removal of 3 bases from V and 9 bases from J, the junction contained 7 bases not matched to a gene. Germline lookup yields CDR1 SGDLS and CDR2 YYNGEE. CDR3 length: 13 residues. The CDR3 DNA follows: TGTGCCAGCAGCGCCCTGACAGGGGGAAGGCAGTACTTC. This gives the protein CASSALTGGRQYF.

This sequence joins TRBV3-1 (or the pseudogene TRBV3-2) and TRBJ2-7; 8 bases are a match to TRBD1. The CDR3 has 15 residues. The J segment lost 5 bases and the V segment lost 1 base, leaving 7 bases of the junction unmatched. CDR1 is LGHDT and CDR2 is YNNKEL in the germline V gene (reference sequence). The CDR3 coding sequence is TGTGCCAGCAGCCAAGGGTTACAGGGGGTCCACGAGCAGTACTTC. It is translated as CASSQGLQGVHEQYF.

The CDR3, as DNA: TGTGCCAGCAGCCCCCGGGACAGCCCAGAGACCCAGTACTTC. Protein product: CASSPRDSPETQYF. This chain uses TRBV7-9 with TRBJ2-5, with TRBD1 matching over 7 bases. Germline trimming cut 5 bases from V and 4 bases from J; bases unmatched to any gene: 7. CDR1 is SEHNR and CDR2 is FQNEAQ in the germline V gene (reference sequence). This CDR3 comprises 14 residues.

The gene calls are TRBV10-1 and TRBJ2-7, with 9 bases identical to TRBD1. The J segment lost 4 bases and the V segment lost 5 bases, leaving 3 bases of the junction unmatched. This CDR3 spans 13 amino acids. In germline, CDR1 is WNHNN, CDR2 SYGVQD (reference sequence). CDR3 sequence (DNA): TGCGCCAGCAGTTCGGGACAGGGTTACGAGCAGTACTTC. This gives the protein CASSSGQGYEQYF.